These 28 T cell receptor beta chains share one sample of origin, sequenced in a study of monozygotic twins with inflammatory bowel disease. No DNA is given; TCRdb re-called the 5' RACE reads and lists each CDR3 protein once. The table lists approximately 300,000 distinct CDR3 sequences. What was sequenced was blood. Source of these receptors: a human donor with ulcerative colitis or Crohn's disease, or a healthy co-twin of an affected twin (not recorded which).

The V call is TRBV24-1, the J call TRBJ2-7; there is no DNA to check the TCRdb D call of TRBD2. CDR1 is KGHDR and CDR2 is SFDVKD in the germline V gene. The CDR3 sequence is 15 residues long. CDR3 amino acids: CATSDARGRSYEQYF.

This chain connects TRBV20-1 to TRBJ2-3; TCRdb's D call of TRBD2 is untestable without DNA. CDR3 length: 14 amino acids. CDR1 and CDR2 from the germline V gene are DFQATT and SNEGSKA (reference sequence). CDR3 sequence reads: CSAPIAGIADTQYF.

The gene calls are TRBV20-1 and TRBJ2-1; the D call of TRBD2 rests on TCRdb alone, since no DNA is present to check it. Germline CDR1 and CDR2: DFQATT and SNEGSKA (reference sequence). This CDR3 comprises 18 residues. This CDR3 reads CSARANMGEAEVYNEQFF.

This sequence joins TRBV7-9 and TRBJ1-2; the D call of TRBD1 rests on TCRdb alone, since no DNA is present to check it. The germline CDR1 and CDR2 sequences are SEHNR and FQNEAQ (reference sequence). The CDR3 sequence is 15 residues long. This CDR3 is CASSTGQGLPYGYTF.

The chain combines TRBV7-9 with TRBJ2-2; without DNA, the TCRdb call of TRBD1 cannot be checked. This CDR3 region has 14 residues. CDR1 and CDR2 (germline): SEHNR, FQNEAQ (reference sequence). CDR3 protein: CASSLGQGFGELFF. The full variable domain, its missing parts supplied by reference TRBV7-9 and TRBJ2-2, is DTGVSQNPRHKITKRGQNVTFRCDPISEHNRLYWYRQTLGQGPEFLTYFQNEAQLEKSRLLSDRFSAERPKGSFSTLEIQRTEQGDSAMYLCASSLGQGFGELFFGEGSRLTVL.

The chain recombines TRBV25-1 with TRBJ2-4; lacking DNA, the TRBD1 call made by TCRdb goes unchecked. The CDR3 has 17 residues. Per the germline V gene, CDR1 is MGHDK and CDR2 is SYGVNS. CDR3: CASSELGTGVTKNIQYF.

V gene TRBV12-3 or TRBV12-4 combines with J gene TRBJ2-5; the TCRdb call, TRBD1, lacks DNA for checking. The CDR3 is 14 amino acids. The CDR3 spells CASMRGAGQETQYF.

The rearrangement joins TRBV5-1 to TRBJ1-2. CDR1 SGHRS and CDR2 YFSETQ come from the germline V gene. The CDR3 contains 15 residues. Here the CDR3 reads CASSLVQGPTYGYTF.

V gene TRBV15 combines with J gene TRBJ2-5; checking the TCRdb D call of TRBD1 is not possible without DNA. CDR3 length equals 16 residues. Per the germline V gene, CDR1 is LNHNV and CDR2 is YYDKDF (reference sequence). The CDR3 sequence: CATSDTQGAFRETQYF.

This chain links TRBV5-1 with TRBJ2-5; TCRdb returns TRBD1, unconfirmable since there is no DNA. CDR3 length: 13 amino acids. Germline V gene data show CDR1 as SGHRS and CDR2 as YFSETQ. The CDR3: CASTLEGVKTQYF.

This rearrangement joins TRBV6-6 to TRBJ2-5; checking the TCRdb D call of TRBD2 is not possible without DNA. The V gene's germline CDR1 is MNHNY and CDR2 SVGAGI (reference sequence). This CDR3 comprises 14 residues. CDR3 sequence reads: CASTHRGRPETQYF.

The chain employs TRBV5-1 and TRBJ2-2; TCRdb names TRBD2, which stays unverified in the absence of DNA. The CDR3 covers 16 residues. The germline gives CDR1 SGHRS, CDR2 YFSETQ. The CDR3 region is CASSPREGGDTGELFF. The full variable domain, completed using reference TRBV5-1 and TRBJ2-2, is KAGVTQTPRYLIKTRGQQVTLSCSPISGHRSVSWYQQTPGQGLQFLFEYFSETQRNKGNFPGRFSGRQFSNSRSEMNVSTLELGDSALYLCASSPREGGDTGELFFGEGSRLTVL.

The V gene is TRBV25-1, the J gene TRBJ2-6; TCRdb's assignment of TRBD1 cannot be checked, as there is no DNA. CDR1 is MGHDK, CDR2 SYGVNS, per germline. The CDR3 is made up of 20 amino acids. The CDR3 sequence: CASSGLLGQGRPSGANVLTF. Combining the CDR3 with reference TRBV25-1 and TRBJ2-6 gives the whole variable domain EADIYQTPRYLVIGTGKKITLECSQTMGHDKMYWYQQDPGMELHLIHYSYGVNSTEKGDLSSESTVSRIRTEHFPLTLESARPSHTSQYLCASSGLLGQGRPSGANVLTFGAGSRLTVL.

The rearrangement joins TRBV28 to TRBJ2-2. Germline V gene lookup returns CDR1 MDHEN and CDR2 SYDVKM. This CDR3 has 16 residues. The CDR3 reads CASSTTVPRDTGELFF.

The V call is TRBV7-9, the J call TRBJ2-7; TCRdb's D call of TRBD1 is untestable without DNA. Germline V CDR1 and CDR2: SEHNR, FQNEAQ (reference sequence). This CDR3 has 15 residues. This chain's CDR3 is CASTYAGTGLGEQYF.

The rearrangement joins TRBV2 to TRBJ2-2; TCRdb proposes TRBD1, but this gene call is untestable without DNA. CDR1 and CDR2 from the germline V gene are SNHLY and FYNNEI. CDR3 length equals 13 residues. CDR3 sequence: CASLQGHTGELFF.

The V gene is TRBV28, the J gene TRBJ1-5. The germline gives CDR1 MDHEN, CDR2 SYDVKM. The CDR3 has 14 residues. The CDR3 sequence: CASREHKVNQPQHF.

The chain couples TRBV15 to TRBJ2-7; TCRdb gives TRBD1 as the D gene, but with no DNA this cannot be confirmed. The germline V gene encodes CDR1 LNHNV and CDR2 YYDKDF (reference sequence). The CDR3 is 15 amino acids. CDR3 loop: CATSKRTGSSYEQYF.

The chain is built from TRBV5-4 and TRBJ1-2; absent DNA, TCRdb's TRBD1 call cannot be checked. CDR1 is SGHNT, CDR2 YYREEE, per germline (reference sequence). The CDR3 totals 15 residues. CDR3 region: CASSLEGGQRYGYTF.

The rearrangement uses TRBV3-1 and TRBJ1-2; TCRdb returns TRBD1, unconfirmable since there is no DNA. This CDR3 comprises 16 residues. The germline CDR1 and CDR2 sequences are LGHDT and YNNKEL (reference sequence). CDR3 amino acids: CASSHPAKGTKNGYTF.

V usage is TRBV18 and J usage is TRBJ2-3; TCRdb designates TRBD1, a call that cannot be tested without DNA. This CDR3 is 16 amino acids long. Per the germline V gene, CDR1 is KGHSH and CDR2 is LQKENI. The CDR3 protein is CASSPVGTNGADTQYF.

The chain couples TRBV14 to TRBJ2-7; TCRdb selects TRBD1, and the lack of DNA leaves this call unchecked. The germline V gene has CDR1 SGHDN and CDR2 FVKESK. CDR3 length: 14 residues. The CDR3 reads CASSRQGLSYEQYF.

The CDR3 is CASSVEGAPEYF. The V call is TRBV9, the J call TRBJ2-7; there is no DNA to check the TCRdb D call of TRBD1. The CDR3 totals 12 residues. CDR1 and CDR2 (germline): SGDLS, YYNGEE.

CDR3 region: CASSLRKETQYF. V is TRBV7-2 and J is TRBJ2-5. CDR3 length equals 12 residues. CDR1 and CDR2 from the germline V gene are SGHTA and FQGNSA.

J is TRBJ2-2 and V is TRBV6-4; without DNA, the TCRdb call of TRBD1 cannot be checked. This CDR3 comprises 15 residues. Germline-derived CDR1 and CDR2 are MRHNA and SNTAGT. CDR3 sequence reads: CASRAVRGGTGELFF.

The chain links TRBV5-4 to TRBJ2-2; with no DNA, the TCRdb D assignment of TRBD1 cannot be verified. This CDR3 is built from 17 residues. The germline V gene has CDR1 SGHNT and CDR2 YYREEE (reference sequence). The CDR3 sequence: CASSSKPGQGNTGELFF.

CDR3: CASSFTSGAKYNEQFF. The chain recombines TRBV7-9 with TRBJ2-1; the TCRdb D gene call, TRBD2, has no DNA to confirm it. Germline V CDR1 and CDR2: SEHNR, FQNEAQ (reference sequence). This CDR3 is built from 16 residues.

V usage is TRBV18 and J usage is TRBJ1-6. The CDR3 length is 12 residues. CDR1 KGHSH and CDR2 LQKENI come from the germline V gene. This CDR3 reads CASSPSNSPLHF.